These 13 T cell receptor beta chains were all obtained from the same sample, sequenced in a study of human T cells and chemical hapten exposure. Via MiXCR, TCRdb re-called the RACE reads, giving one row per CDR3 protein. The sample has approximately 97,000 distinct CDR3 sequences; 27% are singletons. Time point given: patch test 3, about 24 weeks after DPC sensitization. Treatment: therapeutic diphenylcyclopropenone sensitization with weekly scalp DPC. Sequenced material: whole blood, taken in connection with sensitization to the hapten diphenylcyclopropenone (DPC). Every receptor here comes from a middle-aged man with alopecia areata. Some clones in this sample may be carry-over from other donors' samples.

This clonotype was counted between two and nine times. This chain connects TRBV5-4 to TRBJ2-1, with D tentatively TRBD2 (5 bases). V dropped 0 bases and J dropped 8 bases, with 6 bases sitting between them. In germline, CDR1 is SGHNT, CDR2 YYREEE (reference sequence). The CDR3 has 12 residues. The CDR3 loop reads CASSLGGDEQFF. CDR3 nucleotides: TGTGCCAGCAGCTTGGGGGGAGATGAGCAGTTCTTC.

This chain's CDR3 is CASSSTGSGTGANVLTF. CDR3 nucleotide sequence: TGTGCCAGCAGTTCTACTGGGTCAGGGACTGGGGCCAACGTCCTGACTTTC. This chain connects TRBV28 to TRBJ2-6, with TRBD1 as a possible D gene (5 bases). The CDR3 covers 17 residues. CDR1 MDHEN and CDR2 SYDVKM come from the germline V gene. The ends were cut back, 4 bases at V and 2 bases at J, with 15 bases in the middle.

This clonotype was picked up a small number of times. The chain combines TRBV15 with TRBJ2-7; D unclear. The CDR3 sequence is 15 residues long. Germline CDR1 and CDR2: LNHNV and YYDKDF (reference sequence). V dropped 1 base and J dropped 0 bases, with 10 bases sitting between them. CDR3 nucleotide sequence: TGTGCCACCAGCAGAGGACGGCTAGACTCCTACGAGCAGTACTTC. It codes for CATSRGRLDSYEQYF.

The table lists this clonotype with a few counts. The CDR3 bases are TGTGCCAGCAGCCCCGTCCAGAATCAGCCCCAGCATTTT. Translation gives CASSPVQNQPQHF. The gene calls are TRBV7-8 and TRBJ1-5; D not resolved. The germline V gene encodes CDR1 SGHVS and CDR2 FQNEAQ. The CDR3 extends over 13 amino acids. V lost 5 bases and J 4 bases, leaving 9 bases between the germline ends. Supplemented by reference TRBV7-8 and TRBJ1-5, the full variable domain reads GAGVSQSPRYKVAKRGQDVALRCDPISGHVSLFWYQQALGQGPEFLTYFQNEAQLDKSGLPSDRFFAERPEGSVSTLKIQRTQQEDSAVYLCASSPVQNQPQHFGDGTRLSIL.

The V and J genes are TRBV28 and TRBJ2-7; 7 nucleotides match TRBD1. Trimming at V came to 10 bases and at J to 2 bases, leaving 11 bases not matched to a gene. In germline, CDR1 is MDHEN, CDR2 SYDVKM. The CDR3 consists of 14 residues. CDR3 bases: TGTGCCATCAGAAACAGGGGAGCCCCCTACGAGCAGTACTTC. This translates into CAIRNRGAPYEQYF.

This clonotype has more than one count but fewer than ten. The chain combines TRBV6-1 with TRBJ2-7; 10 bases agree with TRBD2. Losses at the gene ends were 6 bases for V and 5 bases for J; bases not matched to a gene: 4. This CDR3 is built from 13 residues. In germline, CDR1 is MNHNS, CDR2 SASEGT. In DNA form, the CDR3 reads TGTGCCAGCAGGAGGACTAGCGGTGACGAGCAGTACTTC. Translated, it gives CASRRTSGDEQYF.

The V call is TRBV28, the J call TRBJ2-7; 9 bases map to TRBD1. Germline V gene sequence: CDR1 MDHEN, CDR2 SYDVKM. CDR3 length equals 15 residues. Losses at the gene ends were 5 bases for V and 5 bases for J; bases not matched to a gene: 10. The CDR3, as DNA: TGTGCCAGCAGTGGGCCGGGACAGGGACGCGACGAGCAGTACTTC. This encodes CASSGPGQGRDEQYF.

The chain combines TRBV28 with TRBJ1-6, with a weak D call TRBD1 (5 bases). Per the germline V gene, CDR1 is MDHEN and CDR2 is SYDVKM. The CDR3 consists of 15 residues. The V gene lost 5 bases and the J gene lost 10 bases, with 18 bases spanning the gap. The CDR3 sequence is CASSPPRGEGSPLHF. The DNA for the CDR3 is TGTGCCAGCAGTCCCCCCCGGGGGGAAGGATCACCCCTCCACTTT.

This chain connects TRBV4-1 to TRBJ2-3; weak D call: TRBD1 (5 bases). This CDR3 comprises 16 residues. The V end was cut by 2 bases, the J end by 2 bases, with 14 bases between. Germline V gene sequence: CDR1 MGHRA, CDR2 YSYEKL. CDR3 sequence reads: CASSQRSTGITDTQYF. In DNA form, the CDR3 reads TGCGCCAGCAGCCAACGTAGCACAGGCATCACAGATACGCAGTATTTT.

The rearrangement joins TRBV6-2 or TRBV6-3 to TRBJ2-1; 11 nucleotides agree with TRBD1. V trimming: 5 bases; J trimming: 6 bases; junction bases outside the gene matches: 9. The germline V gene has CDR1 MNHEY and CDR2 SVGEGT. The CDR3 is made up of 16 amino acids. CDR3 amino acids: CASSPGQGAGGNEQFF. DNA for the CDR3: TGTGCCAGCAGTCCAGGACAGGGGGCAGGGGGCAATGAGCAGTTCTTC.

The chain combines TRBV10-3 with TRBJ2-7; TRBD1 agrees at 12 bases. The CDR3 is 17 residues long. Trimming at V came to 0 bases and at J to 7 bases, leaving 10 bases not matched to a gene. The germline V gene encodes CDR1 ENHRY and CDR2 SYGVKD. CDR3 bases: TGTGCCATCAGTGAGTCGAGGCCGGGACAGGGGGCTGGTGAGCAGTACTTC. Protein: CAISESRPGQGAGEQYF.

A few counts support this clonotype. The chain has TRBV28 and TRBJ1-2, with D unclear. Germline V gene lookup returns CDR1 MDHEN and CDR2 SYDVKM. Trimming cost V 6 bases and J 3 bases, with 14 bases left between them. The CDR3 sequence is 14 residues long. CDR3 loop: CASRDERTYYGYTF. The CDR3 nucleotides read TGTGCCAGCAGGGACGAAAGGACCTACTATGGCTACACCTTC.

This clonotype turned up a few times. The V and J genes are TRBV12-3 or TRBV12-4 and TRBJ1-5; no clear D. The V end lost 6 bases, the J end lost 6 bases, and 12 bases lay between the germline ends. The CDR3 has 13 residues. CDR3 amino acids: CASSLEVGQPQHF. The CDR3 coding sequence is TGTGCCAGCAGCCTGGAGGTTGGTCAGCCCCAGCATTTT.